The 26 T cell receptor beta chains reported below all come from one sample, sequenced in a study of liver allograft versus peripheral blood T cells. Background on the study: The authors compared T cell receptor repertoires in transplanted livers with those in the peripheral blood of recipients.

MiXCR, applied by TCRdb to the reads, yields one record per CDR3 protein. The data hold approximately 15,000 distinct CDR3 sequences, with 20% to 25% observed a single time. The receptors shown here come from a human patient who had a liver transplant. The graft donor may have contributed some T cells.

This clonotype has a handful of counts. V gene TRBV7-3 combines with J gene TRBJ2-3; possibly TRBD1 or TRBD2 for D (6 bases each). Trimming pared 5 bases from V and 0 bases from J, leaving 12 bases between. The CDR3 loop spans 15 amino acids. Germline V lookup: CDR1 SGHTA, CDR2 FQGTGA. Here the CDR3 reads CASSPGAWSTDTQYF. CDR3 nucleotide sequence: TGTGCCAGCAGCCCGGGGGCTTGGAGCACAGATACGCAGTATTTT. Complete variable domain (other parts from reference TRBV7-3 and TRBJ2-3): GAGVSQTPSNKVTEKGKYVELRCDPISGHTALYWYRQSLGQGPEFLIYFQGTGAADDSGLPNDRFFAVRPEGSVSTLKIQRTERGDSAVYLCASSPGAWSTDTQYFGPGTRLTVL.

The J gene is TRBJ1-3, the V gene TRBV12-3 or TRBV12-4; D call uncertain. The CDR3 is 15 amino acids. V was trimmed by 1 base and J by 0 bases, leaving 7 bases between them. The chain's CDR3 is CASSLGANSGNTIYF. The DNA for the CDR3 is TGTGCCAGCAGTTTAGGGGCGAACTCTGGAAACACCATATATTTT.

There are a few counts of this clonotype. This chain connects TRBV12-3 or TRBV12-4 to TRBJ1-1; perhaps TRBD1 as D (5 bases). There are 14 residues in the CDR3. The ends were cut back, 5 bases at V and 5 bases at J, with 15 bases in the middle. The CDR3 coding sequence is TGTGCCAGCAGTCCCCAAGTCCGGGGGACTGAAGCTTTCTTT. Translated, it gives CASSPQVRGTEAFF.

This clonotype was counted ten times or more. The chain has TRBV7-2 and TRBJ1-5, with a weak D call TRBD1 (5 bases). Germline V CDR1 and CDR2: SGHTA, FQGNSA. The CDR3 spans 14 residues. Trimming took off 2 bases at V and 5 bases at J, with 10 bases between the two ends. Here the CDR3 reads CASSLRGYDQPQHF. The CDR3 nucleotides are TGTGCCAGCAGCTTAAGGGGCTATGATCAGCCCCAGCATTTT.

This clonotype is labeled as medium-sized. The chain links TRBV6-5 to TRBJ2-6; no definite D call. The CDR3 consists of 15 residues. V lost 3 bases to trimming and J lost 4 bases, with 10 bases between them. Germline lookup yields CDR1 MNHEY and CDR2 SVGAGI. The CDR3 reads CASSYGGSGANVLTF. Here the CDR3 DNA reads TGTGCCAGCAGTTATGGCGGCTCCGGGGCCAACGTCCTGACTTTC.

The V call is TRBV9, the J call TRBJ2-3, with 10 bases identical to TRBD2. Per germline, CDR1 SGDLS and CDR2 YYNGEE. With V trimmed by 0 bases and J by 1 base, 2 bases remained unmatched. The CDR3 is 16 amino acids. As DNA, the CDR3 is TGTGCCAGCAGCGTAGGAAGCGGGAGGGGCACAGATACGCAGTATTTT. Encoded protein: CASSVGSGRGTDTQYF.

The chain has TRBV30 and TRBJ1-5; 12 nucleotides align to TRBD1. Germline V gene lookup returns CDR1 GTSNPN and CDR2 SVGIG (reference sequence). V shed 3 bases and J 6 bases; nucleotides not matched to a gene: 3. The CDR3 runs to 14 residues. CDR3 sequence (DNA): TGTGCCTGGAGGGGACAGGGGGCGGGTCAGCCCCAGCATTTT. This gives the protein CAWRGQGAGQPQHF.

By share, this clonotype counts as medium-sized. The chain uses TRBV29-1 and TRBJ2-3; a weak D match, TRBD1 (5 bases). Trimming left V 5 bases short and J 1 base short, with 10 bases between. The germline V gene encodes CDR1 SQVTM and CDR2 ANQGSEA. The CDR3 loop spans 13 amino acids. The CDR3 DNA reads as TGCAGCGTTCAAGGGGTGGGCACAGATACGCAGTATTTT. Its protein product is CSVQGVGTDTQYF.

This clonotype ranks as medium-sized. The chain recombines TRBV6-1 with TRBJ2-6; D ambiguous. The CDR3 totals 14 residues. The ends were cut back, 8 bases at V and 0 bases at J, with 8 bases in the middle. CDR1 is MNHNS and CDR2 is SASEGT in the germline V gene. CDR3 nucleotide sequence: TGTGCCAGCGCCAGCCTCTCTGGGGCCAACGTCCTGACTTTC. This sequence encodes CASASLSGANVLTF.

On this clonotype: A read error is possible here, since a much larger clone lies one base away. The V gene is TRBV6-5, the J gene TRBJ1-6; TRBD1 matches 12 bases. The germline V gene encodes CDR1 MNHEY and CDR2 SVGAGI. The CDR3 runs to 17 residues. CDR3 sequence: CTSSSGQGASYNSPLHF. In DNA form, the CDR3 reads TGTACCAGCAGCTCGGGACAGGGGGCGTCCTATAATTCACCCCTCCACTTT.

The chain combines TRBV5-4 with TRBJ1-3; a possible D gene is TRBD1 (6 bases). Trimming removed 5 bases at V and 2 bases at J, with 17 bases between. Germline V gene lookup returns CDR1 SGHNT and CDR2 YYREEE (reference sequence). The CDR3 consists of 16 residues. The CDR3 DNA is TGTGCCAGCAGATATCAGGGGAATCTAGCTGGAAACACCATATATTTT. Its protein product is CASRYQGNLAGNTIYF.

The V call is TRBV14, the J call TRBJ1-3; a possible D gene is TRBD1 (5 bases). The CDR3 runs 15 residues. V dropped 6 bases and J dropped 0 bases, with 12 bases sitting between them. Germline loops: CDR1 SGHDN, CDR2 FVKESK. The chain's CDR3 is CASSRQSSSGNTIYF. The CDR3, as DNA: TGTGCCAGCAGTCGACAGTCGAGCTCTGGAAACACCATATATTTT.

The rearrangement uses TRBV12-3 or TRBV12-4 and TRBJ1-5; D possibly corresponds to TRBD1 (5 bases). The CDR3 is 13 residues long. V lost 3 bases to trimming and J lost 8 bases, with 11 bases between them. The CDR3 DNA reads as TGTGCCAGCAGTTTTCAGGGTACAAAGCCCCAGCATTTT. Encoded protein: CASSFQGTKPQHF.

This rearrangement joins TRBV12-5 to TRBJ2-3; D uncertain. The V gene's germline CDR1 is LGHNT and CDR2 FRNRAP. This CDR3 is 19 amino acids long. V lost 3 bases and J lost 2, with 24 bases in between. In DNA form, the CDR3 reads TGTGCTAGTGGTTTCACGTCCAACCCTGGTAGGGAAGACACAGATACGCAGTATTTT. It encodes CASGFTSNPGREDTDTQYF.

This chain links TRBV5-6 with TRBJ2-1; D may be TRBD1 or TRBD2 (6 bases each). Trimming removed 4 bases at V and 6 bases at J, with 20 bases between. This CDR3 contains 16 residues. Germline CDR1 SGHDT, CDR2 YYEEEE. CDR3 protein: CASSPYRVDGGNEQFF. The CDR3 nucleotides are TGTGCCAGCAGCCCCTACAGGGTTGACGGGGGCAATGAGCAGTTCTTC.

V usage is TRBV7-2 and J usage is TRBJ1-5; D unclear. The CDR3 has 13 residues. Trimming took 4 bases from V and 6 from J, leaving 10 bases between them. CDR1 SGHTA and CDR2 FQGNSA come from the germline V gene. As DNA, the CDR3 is TGTGCCAGCAGCTCCGTCGCGGGTCAGCCCCAGCATTTT. Translating gives CASSSVAGQPQHF.

This clonotype was counted between two and nine times. The chain combines TRBV18 with TRBJ2-7; the D is unclear. CDR3 length equals 14 residues. The germline V gene encodes CDR1 KGHSH and CDR2 LQKENI. V dropped 2 bases and J dropped 1 base, with 9 bases sitting between them. The CDR3 nucleotides are TGTGCCAGCTCACCAAGGCAGGATTCCTACGAGCAGTACTTC. Amino acids: CASSPRQDSYEQYF.

This clonotype was detected a few times. The chain is built from TRBV7-2 and TRBJ1-1; 8 bases align to TRBD1. Trimming took 5 bases from V and 0 from J; bases not matched to a gene: 5. This CDR3 has 15 amino acids. Germline V lookup: CDR1 SGHTA, CDR2 FQGNSA. The CDR3 loop is CASSTGQGLNTEAFF. As DNA, the CDR3 is TGTGCCAGCAGCACCGGACAGGGATTGAACACTGAAGCTTTCTTT.

This clonotype was detected only once. The genes are TRBV29-1 and TRBJ2-1; 8 bases agree with TRBD2. Germline V gene lookup returns CDR1 SQVTM and CDR2 ANQGSEA. Trimming took 5 bases from V and 4 from J; bases not matched to a gene: 4. The CDR3 spans 13 residues. The CDR3 region has the DNA TGCAGCGTTACGGGGGGGGGTTACAATGAGCAGTTCTTC. Protein: CSVTGGGYNEQFF.

The table lists this clonotype with a few counts. V usage is TRBV7-2 and J usage is TRBJ1-2; D is perhaps TRBD1 (6 bases). CDR3 size: 15 residues. V lost 5 bases, J lost 7 bases, and 20 bases lay in between. Per the germline V gene, CDR1 is SGHTA and CDR2 is FQGNSA. CDR3 loop: CASSPGRQVQRGYTF. As DNA, the CDR3 is TGTGCCAGCAGCCCGGGGCGACAGGTGCAGCGTGGCTACACCTTC.

This chain connects TRBV12-3 or TRBV12-4 to TRBJ1-5, with a possible D match to TRBD1 (5 bases). V dropped 7 bases and J dropped 0 bases, with 10 bases sitting between them. CDR3 length: 14 amino acids. CDR3 sequence: CASTWGDSNQPQHF. CDR3 DNA: TGTGCCAGCACTTGGGGGGATAGCAATCAGCCCCAGCATTTT.

A remark on this clonotype: This could be a read error, since a much larger clone is one nucleotide away. The gene calls are TRBV6-6 and TRBJ2-1; D perhaps matches TRBD1 (6 bases). Deletions cut 8 bases from V and 10 bases from J, with 27 bases between. This CDR3 contains 16 residues. The germline V gene has CDR1 MNHNY and CDR2 SVGAGI (reference sequence). CDR3 loop: CASGDEQGEVWKEQFF. The CDR3 DNA is TGTGCCAGCGGGGACGAACAGGGTGAGGTGTGGAAGGAGCAGTTCTTC.

This clonotype has at least ten counts. The chain couples TRBV6-1 to TRBJ2-5, with D unresolved. CDR1 is MNHNS and CDR2 is SASEGT in the germline V gene. This CDR3 has 13 residues. Trimming took 2 bases from V and 2 from J, leaving 6 bases between them. Written as DNA, the CDR3 is TGTGCCAGCAGTGAACCACAACAAGAGACCCAGTACTTC. Its translation: CASSEPQQETQYF.

This clonotype turned up a few times. The CDR3 nucleotides are TGTGCCAGCAGCTTCTCCATCTATGGCTACACCTTC. Protein product: CASSFSIYGYTF. V is TRBV7-2 and J is TRBJ1-2; no reliable D call. The ends were cut back, 3 bases at V and 4 bases at J, with 6 bases in the middle. In germline, CDR1 is SGHTA, CDR2 FQGNSA. This CDR3 spans 12 amino acids. Full variable domain (rest looked up from reference TRBV7-2 and TRBJ1-2): GAGVSQSPSNKVTEKGKDVELRCDPISGHTALYWYRQSLGQGLEFLIYFQGNSAPDKSGLPSDRFSAERTGGSVSTLTIQRTQQEDSAVYLCASSFSIYGYTFGSGTRLTVV.

This clonotype is labeled as medium-sized. The J gene is TRBJ1-1, the V gene TRBV29-1; 7 bases match TRBD1. CDR1 is SQVTM and CDR2 is ANQGSEA in the germline V gene. The CDR3 extends over 11 amino acids. The V gene end was trimmed by 1 base and the J gene end by 8 bases; junction bases not matched to a gene: 1. The CDR3, as DNA: TGCAGCGTTGAAGGGGGACAGGAAGCTTTCTTT. Its translation is CSVEGGQEAFF. Based on the CDR3 plus reference TRBV29-1 and TRBJ1-1, the full variable domain is SAVISQKPSRDICQRGTSLTIQCQVDSQVTMMFWYRQQPGQSLTLIATANQGSEATYESGFVIDKFPISRPNLTFSTLTVSNMSPEDSSIYLCSVEGGQEAFFGQGTRLTVV.

The rearrangement joins TRBV30 to TRBJ1-4, with D uncertain. From germline, CDR1 is GTSNPN and CDR2 SVGIG (reference sequence). Trimming removed 2 bases from V and 2 bases from J, with 6 bases in between. The CDR3 spans 13 residues. The CDR3 region is CAWSLGTNEKLFF. CDR3 nucleotide sequence: TGTGCCTGGAGTCTGGGTACTAATGAAAAACTGTTTTTT.